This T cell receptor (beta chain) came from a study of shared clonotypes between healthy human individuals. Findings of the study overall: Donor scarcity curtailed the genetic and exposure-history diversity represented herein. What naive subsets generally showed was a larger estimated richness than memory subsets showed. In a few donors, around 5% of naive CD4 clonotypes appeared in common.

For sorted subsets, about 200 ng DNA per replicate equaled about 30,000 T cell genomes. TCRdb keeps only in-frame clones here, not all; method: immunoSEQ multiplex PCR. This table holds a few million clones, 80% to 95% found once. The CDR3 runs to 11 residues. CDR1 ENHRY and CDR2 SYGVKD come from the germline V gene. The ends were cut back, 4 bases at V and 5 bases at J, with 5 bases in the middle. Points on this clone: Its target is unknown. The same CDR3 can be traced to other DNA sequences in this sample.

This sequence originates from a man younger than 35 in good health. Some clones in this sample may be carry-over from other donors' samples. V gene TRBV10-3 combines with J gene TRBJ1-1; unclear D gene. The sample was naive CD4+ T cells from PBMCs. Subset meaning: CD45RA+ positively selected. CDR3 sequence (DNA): TGTGCCATCAGTGGTGGGACTGAAGCTTTCTTT. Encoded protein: CAISGGTEAFF.